These 11 T cell receptor beta chains share one sample of origin, sequenced in a study of OX40 agonist ivuxolimab in advanced cancers. To prepare the library, the immunoSEQ multiplex PCR assay was applied. In TCRdb, the immuneACCESS table is reduced to in-frame sequences with V and J assigned. These tables do not hold every clone; where another copy was compared, an unresolved V gene accounts for under half, and the others remain unexplained. For this sample the table gives about 81,000 clones, of which more than 70% were detected only once. The ten largest clones add up to approximately 0.43% of the sample. The material was CD4+ or CD8+ T cells sorted from blood, obtained in a trial of the OX40 agonist ivuxolimab. The receptors derive from an adult with an advanced solid tumor such as melanoma, head and neck, liver or kidney cancer.

DNA for the CDR3: TGTGCCAGCAGAACGGACATCCTTGTGCCTGAGCAGTTCTTC. Its protein product is CASRTDILVPEQFF. The chain uses TRBV7-3 and TRBJ2-1; possible D gene TRBD1, 5 bases. Germline CDR1 and CDR2: SGHTA and FQGTGA. The V and J ends lost 6 bases and 9 bases respectively, with 18 bases between them. The CDR3 length is 14 residues.

The chain joins TRBV5-6 to TRBJ1-1, with TRBD1 identical over 7 bases. Germline-derived CDR1 and CDR2 are SGHDT and YYEEEE. This CDR3 contains 12 residues. Unmatched junction bases numbered 4, after V lost 2 bases and J lost 9 bases. In nucleotides, the CDR3 is TGTGCCAGCAGCTTCCGGGACAGTAAAGCTTTCTTT. This encodes CASSFRDSKAFF.

The V gene is TRBV6-1, the J gene TRBJ1-1; D may be TRBD1 (6 bases). Germline CDR1 MNHNS, CDR2 SASEGT. V was pared by 4 bases and J by 4 bases, with 22 bases between. The CDR3 loop spans 17 amino acids. The CDR3 DNA follows: TGTGCCAGCAGTGGTAGGGGGGGGATAGGTTCTGGCACTGAAGCTTTCTTT. It specifies CASSGRGGIGSGTEAFF.

The chain links TRBV5-1 to TRBJ2-6; no clear D. The germline V and J ends were trimmed by 4 bases and 4 bases, with 9 bases remaining between them. The CDR3 has 14 residues. Germline V CDR1 and CDR2: SGHRS, YFSETQ. Here the CDR3 DNA reads TGCGCCAGCAGCCCTTTAGGGGGGGCCAACGTCCTGACTTTC. It is translated as CASSPLGGANVLTF. The variable domain in full, completed from reference TRBV5-1 and TRBJ2-6, reads KAGVTQTPRYLIKTRGQQVTLSCSPISGHRSVSWYQQTPGQGLQFLFEYFSETQRNKGNFPGRFSGRQFSNSRSEMNVSTLELGDSALYLCASSPLGGANVLTFGAGSRLTVL.

The chain carries TRBV11-3 and TRBJ2-3, with a tentative D call TRBD1 (7 bases). The length of the CDR3 is 18 residues. CDR1 SGHNT and CDR2 YENEEA come from the germline V gene. V lost 9 bases and J lost 2, with 27 bases in between. The CDR3 sequence is CARREQGIASGATDTQYF. CDR3 bases: TGTGCCAGGCGGGAACAGGGGATAGCGTCGGGGGCCACAGATACGCAGTATTTT.

The chain employs TRBV7-3 and TRBJ2-2; D possibly corresponds to TRBD2 (6 bases). Germline CDR1 and CDR2: SGHTA and FQGTGA. Trimming removed 5 bases at V and 7 bases at J, with 11 bases between. The CDR3 runs to 13 residues. The DNA of the CDR3 is TGTGCCAGCAGCCCCCCGGGGGACGGGGAGCTGTTTTTT. The encoded protein is CASSPPGDGELFF.

The gene calls are TRBV7-9 and TRBJ2-5; D unresolved. The DNA end favors TRBJ2-7, so the J call may be wrong. The germline V gene encodes CDR1 SEHNR and CDR2 FQNEAQ (reference sequence). The CDR3 spans 12 residues. CDR3 bases: TGTGCCAGCAGTGACATATCTTACGAGCAGTACTTC. This translates into CASSDISYEQYF.

The rearrangement links TRBV5-5 to TRBJ1-2; possible D gene TRBD1, 6 bases. This CDR3 has 14 residues. Trimming took off 4 bases at V and 4 bases at J, with 14 bases between the two ends. Germline values: CDR1 SGHKS, CDR2 YYEKEE (reference sequence). This chain's CDR3 is CASSVQGFSYGYTF. CDR3 nucleotide sequence: TGTGCCAGCAGCGTTCAGGGGTTTAGCTATGGCTACACCTTC.

This clone was detected only once. The V call is TRBV11-2, the J call TRBJ2-7; D not resolved. V dropped 5 bases and J dropped 0 bases, with 11 bases sitting between them. CDR3 length: 14 residues. Germline CDR1 SGHAT, CDR2 FQNNGV. CDR3 in amino acids: CASSPQSASYEQYF. In DNA form, the CDR3 reads TGTGCCAGCAGCCCACAGTCGGCCTCCTACGAGCAGTACTTC.

The chain couples TRBV10-2 to TRBJ1-1, with 8 nucleotides matching TRBD1. V shed 8 bases and J 1 base; nucleotides not matched to a gene: 6. CDR1 is WSHSY, CDR2 SAAADI, per germline. The CDR3 length is 14 residues. Here the CDR3 DNA reads TGCGCCAGCGCAGGGGGGACAGGGAACACTGAAGCTTTCTTT. Its translation: CASAGGTGNTEAFF.

This chain joins TRBV7-2 and TRBJ1-5; D ambiguous. This CDR3 has 16 residues. Germline V gene lookup returns CDR1 SGHTA and CDR2 FQGNSA. Deletions cut 1 base from V and 3 bases from J, with 13 bases between. The CDR3 here is CASSLGSGGPNQPQHF. In nucleotides, the CDR3 is TGTGCCAGCAGCTTAGGATCAGGTGGCCCCAATCAGCCCCAGCATTTT.